Listed below are T cell receptor beta chains from one sample, sequenced in a study of post-analysis software for immune sequencing data. One entry per CDR3 protein, called by TCRdb with MiXCR from the PCR reads. There are hundreds of thousands of distinct CDR3 sequences in the sample; approximately 59% occur only once, and over 9% lies in the top ten. Sequenced material: blood. The receptors were gathered from a girl under 10 years old with multiple sclerosis. The CDR3 runs from the conserved cysteine through the conserved F or W. D genes are given only for firm matches. Where a row states a size, it is once, few, many or the class of an expanded clone; other rows omit it.

J: TRBJ2-5; D: .; V: TRBV20-1; size: .; DNA: TGCAGTGCTAGAGAACCGGGGGGCAGAGAGACCCAGTACTTC; CDR3: CSAREPGGRETQYF
J: TRBJ2-4; D: TRBD2; V: TRBV6-4; size: .; DNA: TGTGCCAGCAGCGTCATAGCGGGCGGGGTGAACATCCAGTACTTC; CDR3: CASSVIAGGVNIQYF
J: TRBJ2-1; D: TRBD1; V: TRBV11-3; size: few; DNA: TGTGCCAGCAACCCGACAGGGGGTCTTGAGCAGTTCTTC; CDR3: CASNPTGGLEQFF
J: TRBJ2-7; D: TRBD1; V: TRBV13; size: .; DNA: TGTGCCAGCAGCATCTACAGGGGGCCCGGAAGCTACGAGCAGTACTTC; CDR3: CASSIYRGPGSYEQYF
J: TRBJ1-1; D: TRBD1; V: TRBV4-1; size: .; DNA: TGCGCCAGCAGCCCAGCCGACAGGGTTAAAGCTTTCTTT; CDR3: CASSPADRVKAFF
J: TRBJ2-1; D: .; V: TRBV5-6; size: many; DNA: TGTGCCAGCAGCGGCGAACATTACAATGAGCAGTTCTTC; CDR3: CASSGEHYNEQFF
J: TRBJ2-7; D: TRBD1; V: TRBV4-1; size: few; DNA: TGCGCCAGCAGCCAAACCCTTCAGGGGGCCTACGAGCAGTACTTC; CDR3: CASSQTLQGAYEQYF
J: TRBJ2-5; D: .; V: TRBV12-3/TRBV12-4; size: .; DNA: TGTGCCAGCAGTTTAGTAACGGGTGGGGAGACCCAGTACTTC; CDR3: CASSLVTGGETQYF
J: TRBJ2-4; D: TRBD2; V: TRBV7-2; size: .; DNA: TGTGCCAGCAGCCACGGATGGGGGGGAAGGTTGTACTTC; CDR3: CASSHGWGGRLYF
J: TRBJ2-7; D: TRBD2; V: TRBV20-1; size: .; DNA: TGCAGTGCCCTACTAGCGGGAGTGTTCTACGAGCAGTACTTC; CDR3: CSALLAGVFYEQYF
J: TRBJ2-3; D: .; V: TRBV4-2; size: .; DNA: TGTGCCAGCAGCCAAGAGCTTCAGGCAGGGGCTCGATTAAGGGATACGCAGTATTTT; CDR3: CASSQELQAGARLRDTQYF
J: TRBJ2-7; D: .; V: TRBV5-1; size: .; DNA: TGCGCCAGCAGCCTTGAAGGGTCGGCCTACGAGCAGTACTTC; CDR3: CASSLEGSAYEQYF
J: TRBJ2-3; D: TRBD2; V: TRBV20-1; size: .; DNA: TGCAGTGCTAGAGAGAGTAGCGGGGGAAGCACAGATACGCAGTATTTT; CDR3: CSARESSGGSTDTQYF
J: TRBJ2-7; D: TRBD2; V: TRBV12-3/TRBV12-4; size: .; DNA: TGTGCCAGCAGTTTAAGTCCCGCTAGCGGGGTGCTCTACGAGCAGTACTTC; CDR3: CASSLSPASGVLYEQYF
J: TRBJ1-4; D: TRBD1; V: TRBV9; size: .; DNA: TGTGCCAGCAGCGCCGGACAGGGTCTAGGAAAACTGTTTTTT; CDR3: CASSAGQGLGKLFF
J: TRBJ2-7; D: TRBD2; V: TRBV3-1; size: .; DNA: TGTGCCAGCAGCCAAGGTATGGGGGAGGGTAACGAGCAGTACTTC; CDR3: CASSQGMGEGNEQYF